This is a list of T cell receptor beta chains from one sample in a study of T cell responses to AZD1222 COVID-19 vaccine. TCRdb's table, derived via immunoSEQ multiplex PCR, lists solely in-frame clones and lacks some. The data hold about 120,000 clones, with approximately 90% observed a single time. Sequencing was performed on peripheral blood, taken 28 days after the second AZD1222 dose. The receptor set was obtained from an adult who received the AZD1222 COVID-19 vaccine. Both conserved end residues are part of each CDR3. The order of the fields is D gene, clone size, V gene, J gene, CDR3 protein, CDR3 DNA. The D gene is left open where the match is weak. Part of the rows lack a size; the others show once, few, many or a class for expanded clones.

>NA|once|TRBV7-9|TRBJ2-3
CASSAVVPDTQYF
TGTGCCAGCAGCGCCGTAGTCCCAGATACGCAGTATTTT
>NA|NA|TRBV7-9|TRBJ2-7
CASSLFDTIFYEQYF
TGTGCCAGCAGCCTTTTTGACACCATTTTCTACGAGCAGTACTTC
>NA|few|TRBV12-3/TRBV12-4|TRBJ1-1
CASNQQVNTEAFF
TGTGCCAGCAACCAACAGGTGAACACTGAAGCTTTCTTT
>TRBD2|NA|TRBV10-2|TRBJ2-1
CAILPGTSGGDQRPFSYNEQFF
TGCGCCATTCTTCCCGGGACTAGCGGGGGTGATCAAAGACCGTTCTCCTACAATGAGCAGTTCTTC
>NA|NA|TRBV12-3/TRBV12-4|TRBJ2-3
CASSFADTQYF
TGTGCCAGCAGTTTTGCTGATACGCAGTATTTT
>NA|NA|TRBV12-3/TRBV12-4|TRBJ2-7
CASSFEVSEQYF
TGTGCCAGCAGTTTTGAAGTTTCCGAGCAGTACTTC
>NA|NA|TRBV11-1|TRBJ2-1
CASSLGATYNEQFF
TGTGCCAGCAGCTTGGGGGCCACTTACAATGAGCAGTTCTTC
>NA|NA|TRBV7-9|TRBJ2-7
CASSLESYEQYF
TGTGCCAGCAGCTTAGAAAGTTACGAGCAGTACTTC
>TRBD1|NA|TRBV5-1|TRBJ2-4
CASSLRPGTGANIQYF
TGCGCCAGCAGCCTCAGACCCGGGACAGGGGCCAACATTCAGTACTTC
>TRBD1|NA|TRBV6-5|TRBJ1-6
CASVPGQYNSPLHF
TGTGCCAGTGTACCGGGACAGTATAATTCACCCCTCCACTTT
>NA|NA|TRBV3-1/TRBV3-2|TRBJ2-7
CASSQEATASHEQYF
TGTGCCAGCAGCCAAGAAGCGACGGCGTCACACGAGCAGTACTTC
>NA|few|TRBV2|TRBJ1-5
CASSEFGSKPNQPQHF
TGTGCCAGCAGTGAATTCGGGTCGAAACCAAATCAGCCCCAGCATTTT
>NA|NA|TRBV14|TRBJ2-4
CASSQDVGDIQYF
TGTGCCAGCAGCCAAGATGTCGGGGACATTCAGTACTTC
>TRBD1|NA|TRBV11-2|TRBJ2-6
CASSLTTGSGANVLTF
TGTGCCAGCAGCCTAACGACAGGGAGTGGGGCCAACGTCCTGACTTTC
>NA|NA|TRBV2|TRBJ1-1
CASSVREGTEAFF
TGTGCCAGCAGCGTTAGGGAGGGCACTGAAGCTTTCTTT
>NA|once|TRBV7-2|TRBJ1-6
CASSQGVRTYNSPLHF
TGTGCCAGCAGCCAAGGGGTCCGGACCTATAATTCACCCCTCCACTTT
>NA|NA|TRBV6-5|TRBJ2-7
CASRAYGTNYEQYF
TGTGCCAGCAGAGCTTACGGGACAAACTACGAGCAGTACTTC
>NA|NA|TRBV12-3/TRBV12-4|TRBJ1-1
CASSRESSEAFF
TGTGCCAGCAGTCGAGAGAGTTCTGAAGCTTTCTTT
>NA|once|TRBV30|TRBJ2-7
CAWRTRDTDYEQYF
TGTGCCTGGAGGACCCGGGACACCGACTACGAGCAGTACTTC
>TRBD1|NA|TRBV6-5|TRBJ1-4
CASSYHRGTNEKLFF
TGTGCCAGCAGTTACCACAGGGGAACTAATGAAAAACTGTTTTTT
>NA|NA|TRBV3-1/TRBV3-2|TRBJ1-3
CASSPLLGPNSGNTIYF
TGTGCCAGCAGCCCATTATTGGGGCCGAACTCTGGAAACACCATATATTTT
>NA|NA|TRBV13|TRBJ2-3
CASSLGRLAGKTDTQYF
TGTGCCAGCAGCTTAGGCCGACTGGCAGGGAAAACAGATACGCAGTATTTT
>NA|NA|TRBV19|TRBJ2-1
CASSMFTYNEQFF
TGTGCCAGTAGTATGTTCACCTACAATGAGCAGTTCTTC
>NA|once|TRBV18|TRBJ2-3
CAHRDTDTQYF
TGTGCACACAGAGACACAGATACGCAGTATTTT
>TRBD1|NA|TRBV14|TRBJ2-1
CASSQPKLRDRGHNEQFF
TGTGCCAGCAGCCAACCTAAACTCCGGGACAGGGGGCACAATGAGCAGTTCTTC
>TRBD1|few|TRBV10-1|TRBJ1-1
CASSEYPTGMNTEAFF
TGCGCCAGCAGTGAGTACCCGACAGGGATGAACACTGAAGCTTTCTTT